The clone carrying this T cell receptor (beta chain) has a handful of counts. Its antigen is currently unknown. These data originate in a study of beta chain features in type 1 diabetes. Study findings and constraints: TCRB CDR3s were moderately but significantly shorter in Type 1 diabetes patients in all four CD4+ subsets. When VDJ junctions were examined, type 1 diabetes patients showed fewer insertions and more deletions. Cells with high TCR expression could be over-represented by cDNA sequencing.

All sorted populations exceeded 95% purity. This CDR3 region has 15 residues. After removal of 6 bases from V and 4 bases from J, the junction contained 9 bases not matched to a gene. Germline values: CDR1 MNHEY, CDR2 SMNVEV (reference sequence). Expressed TCRB transcripts got sequenced, as all isolated RNA was reverse transcribed. Regulatory, naive and central memory T cell samples averaged about 3.57 million reads. Clones were sequenced by immunoSEQ multiplex PCR, and TCRdb holds only the in-frame ones, with some missing. The data show about 150,000 clones, 10% to 13% seen once. V and J are TRBV27 and TRBJ1-5; 7 nucleotides line up with TRBD1. This clonotype originated in a man aged 25 to 45 with type 1 diabetes. The specimen was central memory CD4+ T cells from blood. The CDR3 protein is CASRPRTGGNQPQHF. The DNA of the CDR3 is TGTGCCAGCAGACCCCGGACAGGCGGAAATCAGCCCCAGCATTTT.